This T cell receptor beta chain emerged from a study of blood T cell repertoires in COVID-19. For the study at large: Specimens from acute and convalescent COVID-19 originated in the United States, Italy and Spain.

Trimming cost V 3 bases and J 1 base, with 9 bases left between them. The CDR3 consists of 14 residues. CDR1 is KGHSH, CDR2 LQKENI, per germline. Per the authors' pipeline: The assay estimated nucleated cells by amplifying reference gene primers. Data came from immunoSEQ multiplex PCR; TCRdb stores just in-frame clones and leaves some out. Clone size and V and J calls were adopted from that table, with D and trimming inferred from the DNA. The sample yields 50,000 to 70,000 clones, over 70% seen once. The sequence derives from a man between 60 and 75 years old with acute or convalescent COVID-19. This chain uses TRBV18 with TRBJ2-5, with D hard to call. Input material: peripheral blood. CDR3 sequence (DNA): TGTGCCAGCTCACCCAATTCAGTCCAAGAGACCCAGTACTTC. The encoded protein is CASSPNSVQETQYF. The complete variable domain, with remaining parts taken from reference TRBV18 and TRBJ2-5, reads NAGVMQNPRHLVRRRGQEARLRCSPMKGHSHVYWYRQLPEEGLKFMVYLQKENIIDESGMPKERFSAEFPKEGPSILRIQQVVRGDSAAYFCASSPNSVQETQYFGPGTRLLVL.